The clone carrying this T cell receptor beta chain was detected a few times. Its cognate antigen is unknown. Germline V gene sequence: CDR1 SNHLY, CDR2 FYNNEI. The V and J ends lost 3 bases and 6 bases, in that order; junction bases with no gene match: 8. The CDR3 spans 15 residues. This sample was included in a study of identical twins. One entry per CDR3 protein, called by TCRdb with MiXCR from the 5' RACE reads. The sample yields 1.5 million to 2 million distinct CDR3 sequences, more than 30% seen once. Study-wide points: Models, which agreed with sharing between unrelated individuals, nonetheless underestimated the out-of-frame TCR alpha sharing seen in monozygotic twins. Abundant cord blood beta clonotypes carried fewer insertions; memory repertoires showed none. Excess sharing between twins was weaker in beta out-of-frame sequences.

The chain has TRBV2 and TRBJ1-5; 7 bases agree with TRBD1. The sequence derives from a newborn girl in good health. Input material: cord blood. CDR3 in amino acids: CASSEDRPQGQPQHF. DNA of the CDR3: TGTGCCAGCAGTGAGGACAGGCCCCAAGGTCAGCCCCAGCATTTT.